This entry features one T cell receptor beta chain sequence. The sample originates from a study of tumor T cells in aggressive B-cell lymphoma. Trimming shortened V by 0 bases and J by 1 base, and 9 bases separated the two germline ends. The germline gives CDR1 MDHEN, CDR2 SYDVKM. The CDR3 loop spans 15 amino acids. Some clones are missing from TCRdb's copy, which holds only in-frame ones; the method was immunoSEQ multiplex PCR. The sample has some 7,000 clones; approximately 78% are singletons. The chain carries TRBV28 and TRBJ1-1; D unresolved. Material: tumor tissue. The TCR originated in an adult with diffuse large B cell lymphoma. As DNA, the CDR3 is TGTGCCAGCAGTTTATGGGCCGGCGGGAACACTGAAGCTTTCTTT. Translated: CASSLWAGGNTEAFF.